A single sample gave rise to the 23 T cell receptor beta chains below, sequenced in a study of T cells in Graves' hyperthyroidism and ophthalmopathy. Regions amplified from RNA transcripts were the TCR beta CDR3 regions. When the TCR CDR3 underwent first-round RT-PCR, the HTBI primer set was used. TCRdb itself ran the multiplex PCR reads through MiXCR, one entry per CDR3 protein. Of about 300,000 distinct CDR3 sequences listed, roughly 15% are singletons. The sequenced sample consisted of blood. These receptors originate from a woman aged 40 to 55 with Graves' hyperthyroidism.

For the CDR3, the DNA is TGTGCCAGCAGTACGTTGACAGGGCCCTCTGGAAACACCATATATTTT. It encodes CASSTLTGPSGNTIYF. The J gene is TRBJ1-3, the V gene TRBV28; 7 positions match TRBD1. CDR3 length equals 16 residues. Trimming cost V 5 bases and J 0 bases; bases outside gene matches: 7. Per the germline V gene, CDR1 is MDHEN and CDR2 is SYDVKM. The full variable domain, in which reference TRBV28 and TRBJ1-3 provide the parts outside the CDR3, is DVKVTQSSRYLVKRTGEKVFLECVQDMDHENMFWYRQDPGLGLRLIYFSYDVKMKEKGDIPEGYSVSREKKERFSLILESASTNQTSMYLCASSTLTGPSGNTIYFGEGSWLTVV.

This clonotype was found many times. The V and J genes are TRBV3-1 and TRBJ2-7; D remains unclear. The CDR3 length is 16 residues. Germline V gene lookup returns CDR1 LGHDT and CDR2 YNNKEL (reference sequence). Trimming cost V 4 bases and J 0 bases, with 16 bases left between them. The CDR3 coding sequence is TGTGCCAGCAGCCCCCGTAAACGAATAAACTCCTACGAGCAGTACTTC. The encoded protein is CASSPRKRINSYEQYF.

The chain uses TRBV2 and TRBJ2-7; 9 bases are a match to TRBD1. In germline, CDR1 is SNHLY, CDR2 FYNNEI. The CDR3 length is 14 residues. Trimming took 4 bases from V and 2 from J; bases not matched to a gene: 3. The chain's CDR3 is CASSGDRDAYEQYF. The CDR3 DNA sequence: TGTGCCAGCAGTGGGGACAGGGACGCCTACGAGCAGTACTTC.

This clonotype was observed a single time. The germline gene is not matched at one end of the junction; a read error may be the cause. The chain recombines TRBV28 with TRBJ2-2; weak D call: TRBD2 (5 bases). CDR1 MDHEN and CDR2 SYDVKM come from the germline V gene. This CDR3 has 15 residues. CDR3 region: CASSFLELDAGELLF. The CDR3, as DNA: TGTGCCAGCAGTTTCTTAGAACTCGACGCCGGGGAGCTGCTTTTT.

The chain carries TRBV6-4 and TRBJ1-2, with no clear D. The germline V gene has CDR1 MRHNA and CDR2 SNTAGT. The CDR3 totals 13 residues. V lost 6 bases, J lost 8 bases, and 16 bases lay in between. The CDR3 sequence: CASSPGLAWGYTF. DNA for the CDR3: TGTGCCAGCAGCCCAGGACTTGCGTGGGGCTACACCTTC.

This clonotype was counted a few times. This rearrangement joins TRBV7-9 to TRBJ1-6; D ambiguous. This CDR3 is built from 18 residues. Trimming stripped 1 base from V and 7 bases from J, with 20 bases between. CDR1 SEHNR and CDR2 FQNEAQ come from the germline V gene (reference sequence). The CDR3 nucleotides are TGTGCCAGCAGCTTAGTGGTAGGAGGACGGGTCAAGAATTCACCCCTCCACTTT. This sequence encodes CASSLVVGGRVKNSPLHF. The full variable domain, in which reference TRBV7-9 and TRBJ1-6 provide the parts outside the CDR3, is DTGVSQNPRHKITKRGQNVTFRCDPISEHNRLYWYRQTLGQGPEFLTYFQNEAQLEKSRLLSDRFSAERPKGSFSTLEIQRTEQGDSAMYLCASSLVVGGRVKNSPLHFGNGTRLTVT.

This clonotype was counted at least ten times. The chain recombines TRBV11-2 with TRBJ1-6, with a possible D match to TRBD1 (5 bases). The CDR3 spans 13 residues. V shed 5 bases and J shed 7 bases, with 9 bases lying between them. CDR1 is SGHAT and CDR2 is FQNNGV in the germline V gene. The CDR3 nucleotides read TGTGCCAGCAGCCCAGGGACCAATTCACCCCTCCACTTT. This codes for CASSPGTNSPLHF.

This clonotype was observed many times. The chain is built from TRBV7-6 and TRBJ1-1; D is ambiguous. CDR1 and CDR2 from the germline V gene are SGHVS and FNYEAQ. This CDR3 comprises 13 residues. Deletions cut 0 bases from V and 2 bases from J, with 4 bases between. In DNA form, the CDR3 reads TGTGCCAGCAGCTTAGCAGCTAACACTGAAGCTTTCTTT. This encodes CASSLAANTEAFF. The whole variable domain, filled in from reference TRBV7-6 and TRBJ1-1, reads GAGVSQSPRYKVTKRGQDVALRCDPISGHVSLYWYRQALGQGPEFLTYFNYEAQQDKSGLPNDRFSAERPEGSISTLTIQRTEQRDSAMYRCASSLAANTEAFFGQGTRLTVV.

This clonotype was recorded at least ten times. The V call is TRBV7-8, the J call TRBJ2-5; unclear D gene. The V gene lost 1 base and the J gene lost 2 bases, with 8 bases spanning the gap. This CDR3 is built from 14 residues. CDR1 SGHVS and CDR2 FQNEAQ come from the germline V gene. CDR3 DNA: TGTGCCAGCAGCTTAGGTCATATTCAAGAGACCCAGTACTTC. This codes for CASSLGHIQETQYF.

This clonotype was observed many times. The rearrangement joins TRBV10-3 to TRBJ2-3; 9 nucleotides align to TRBD1. With V trimmed by 10 bases and J by 1 base, 12 bases remained unmatched. The CDR3 is made up of 16 amino acids. Germline V gives CDR1 ENHRY, CDR2 SYGVKD. This CDR3 is CATRPSRDRGTDTQYF. The CDR3 DNA is TGTGCCACCCGGCCCAGCAGGGACAGGGGCACAGATACGCAGTATTTT.

This clonotype appeared a few times. The chain recombines TRBV20-1 with TRBJ2-4; 9 bases match TRBD1. Germline-derived CDR1 and CDR2 are DFQATT and SNEGSKA (reference sequence). V lost 3 bases to trimming and J lost 2 bases; unmatched junction nucleotides: 5. The CDR3 covers 15 residues. This CDR3 reads CSARRDRATKNIQYF. The CDR3 DNA reads as TGCAGTGCTAGGAGGGACAGGGCCACCAAAAACATTCAGTACTTC.

This clonotype was observed at least ten times. The V and J genes are TRBV11-2 and TRBJ2-7; D not certain. Trimming took off 3 bases at V and 3 bases at J, with 9 bases between the two ends. In germline, CDR1 is SGHAT, CDR2 FQNNGV. This CDR3 comprises 13 residues. CDR3 region: CASSFGLVYEQYF. DNA for the CDR3: TGTGCCAGCAGCTTTGGGCTAGTCTACGAGCAGTACTTC.

The table lists this clonotype with many counts. The J gene is TRBJ2-3, the V gene TRBV27, with D uncertain. CDR3 length equals 13 residues. The V and J ends lost 4 bases and 1 base respectively, with 6 bases between them. Germline V lookup: CDR1 MNHEY, CDR2 SMNVEV (reference sequence). The chain's CDR3 is CASSSHRTDTQYF. Written as DNA, the CDR3 is TGTGCCAGCAGTTCCCACCGCACAGATACGCAGTATTTT.

This clonotype was observed many times. V is TRBV5-5 and J is TRBJ1-5, with 9 bases that match TRBD1. Germline V gene sequence: CDR1 SGHKS, CDR2 YYEKEE (reference sequence). Trimming cost V 0 bases and J 3 bases; bases outside gene matches: 4. The CDR3 is 16 residues long. The CDR3 nucleotides read TGTGCCAGCAGCTTGGCCGGGACAGGGAACAATCAGCCCCAGCATTTT. This codes for CASSLAGTGNNQPQHF.

This clonotype was seen only a few times. In nucleotides, the CDR3 is TGTGCCAGCAGCGCCGGCGGGGGGGCAACTAATGAAAAACTGTTTTTT. This encodes CASSAGGGATNEKLFF. The V call is TRBV9, the J call TRBJ1-4, with D possibly matching TRBD1 (5 bases). Trimming took 3 bases from V and 0 from J, leaving 12 bases between them. The CDR3 has 16 residues. Germline V gives CDR1 SGDLS, CDR2 YYNGEE.

This clonotype has ten or more counts. The chain recombines TRBV15 with TRBJ2-1; tentative D call: TRBD2 (5 bases). Trimming shortened V by 0 bases and J by 2 bases, and 11 bases separated the two germline ends. The CDR3 loop spans 16 amino acids. CDR1 and CDR2 (germline): LNHNV, YYDKDF (reference sequence). The CDR3 DNA reads as TGTGCCACCAGCAGAGATCCGGGAAGGGCCTACAATGAGCAGTTCTTC. Translated, it gives CATSRDPGRAYNEQFF.

As to this clonotype: The junction and the germline gene differ at one end; a read error may be behind it. The genes are TRBV10-1 and TRBJ2-1, with a weak D call TRBD2 (7 bases). Germline lookup yields CDR1 WNHNN and CDR2 SYGVQD (reference sequence). The CDR3 totals 14 residues. In DNA form, the CDR3 reads TGCGCCAGCAGTGCGGGGGGCTCCCACAATGAGCAGTTCTTC. Its translation is CASSAGGSHNEQFF.

This clonotype occurred a few times. The chain uses TRBV4-1 and TRBJ2-1, with a tentative D call TRBD2 (6 bases). The CDR3 has 16 amino acids. V was cut by 3 bases and J by 8 bases, with 20 bases left in between. Germline assignment: CDR1 MGHRA and CDR2 YSYEKL. The DNA for the CDR3 is TGCGCCAGCAGCCATCGTAAGGGGCGGGATGGTGATGAGCAGTTCTTC. Its protein product is CASSHRKGRDGDEQFF.

The rearrangement joins TRBV27 to TRBJ2-7; D is possibly TRBD1 or TRBD2 (5 bases each). With 3 bases removed from V and 5 bases from J, the gap between germline ends came to 11 bases. The CDR3 consists of 13 residues. Germline V gene sequence: CDR1 MNHEY, CDR2 SMNVEV (reference sequence). The CDR3 region has the DNA TGTGCCAGCAGTTTGGGACCGCTAGACGAGCAGTACTTC. It encodes CASSLGPLDEQYF.

Here the CDR3 reads CASSKPWRQTRVSYNEQFF. CDR3 bases: TGTGCCAGTAGTAAGCCGTGGAGACAGACCAGAGTCTCCTACAATGAGCAGTTCTTC. The chain joins TRBV19 to TRBJ2-1, with a possible D match to TRBD1 (5 bases). The CDR3 has 19 amino acids. Per germline, CDR1 LNHDA and CDR2 SQIVND (reference sequence). The ends were cut back, 4 bases at V and 0 bases at J, with 22 bases in the middle. Together with reference TRBV19 and TRBJ2-1, the CDR3 gives the full variable domain: DGGITQSPKYLFRKEGQNVTLSCEQNLNHDAMYWYRQDPGQGLRLIYYSQIVNDFQKGDIAEGYSVSREKKESFPLTVTSAQKNPTAFYLCASSKPWRQTRVSYNEQFFGPGTRLTVL.

This clonotype was recorded at least ten times. V usage is TRBV28 and J usage is TRBJ1-6; 8 positions agree with TRBD1. Trimming removed 2 bases from V and 8 bases from J; junction bases left unmatched: 8. This CDR3 contains 16 residues. Germline CDR1 and CDR2: MDHEN and SYDVKM. In DNA, the CDR3 is TGTGCCAGCAGTTTAAGCGGACAGGGAGGAGATTCACCCCTCCACTTT. As protein: CASSLSGQGGDSPLHF.

Details on this clonotype: A read error may be the cause here, since a much bigger clone is one base away. V is TRBV6-1 and J is TRBJ2-5; D call uncertain. Looked up from germline, CDR1 is MNHNS and CDR2 is SASEGT. The length of the CDR3 is 13 residues. CDR3 loop: CASSGTERETLYF. The CDR3 DNA sequence: TGTGCCAGCAGTGGCACAGAGCGAGAGACCCTGTACTTC.

In its sample, this clonotype was seen many times. The chain recombines TRBV2 with TRBJ1-1, with 9 bases fitting TRBD1. V lost 5 bases and J lost 1; bases outside the gene matches: 14. CDR1 and CDR2 from the germline V gene are SNHLY and FYNNEI. This CDR3 has 18 residues. For the CDR3, the DNA is TGTGCCAGCAGTATTTCATGGACAGGGGCGGGTGCGAACACTGAAGCTTTCTTT. This encodes CASSISWTGAGANTEAFF. The entire variable domain, with the rest obtained from reference TRBV2 and TRBJ1-1, is as follows: EPEVTQTPSHQVTQMGQEVILRCVPISNHLYFYWYRQILGQKVEFLVSFYNNEISEKSEIFDDQFSVERPDGSNFTLKIRSTKLEDSAMYFCASSISWTGAGANTEAFFGQGTRLTVV.